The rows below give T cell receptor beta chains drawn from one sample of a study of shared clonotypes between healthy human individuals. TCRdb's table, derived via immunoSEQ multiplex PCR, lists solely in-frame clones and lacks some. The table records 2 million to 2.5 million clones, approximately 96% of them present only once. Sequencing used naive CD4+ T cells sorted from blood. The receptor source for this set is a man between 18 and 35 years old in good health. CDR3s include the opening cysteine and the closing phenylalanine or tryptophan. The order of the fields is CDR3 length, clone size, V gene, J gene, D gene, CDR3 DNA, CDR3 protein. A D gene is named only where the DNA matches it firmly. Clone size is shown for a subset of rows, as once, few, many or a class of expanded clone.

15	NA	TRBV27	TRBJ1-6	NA	TGTGCCAGCAGGGACCCGGGGGGTTTTAATTCACCCCTCCACTTT	CASRDPGGFNSPLHF
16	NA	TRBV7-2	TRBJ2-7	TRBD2	TGTGCCAGCAGCGAACATCCGGGACTAGCGGGAGACGAGCAGTACTTC	CASSEHPGLAGDEQYF
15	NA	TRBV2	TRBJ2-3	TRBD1	TGTGCCAGCAGTGAAACACAGGGGGCGTCAGATACGCAGTATTTT	CASSETQGASDTQYF
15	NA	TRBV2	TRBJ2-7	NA	TGTGCCAGCCTCAATCAGGCACTAGCTTCATACGAGCAGTACTTC	CASLNQALASYEQYF
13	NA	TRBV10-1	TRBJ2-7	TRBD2	TGCGCCAGCAGTTTAAGGACTAGCGGGGAGCAGTACTTC	CASSLRTSGEQYF
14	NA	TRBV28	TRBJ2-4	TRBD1	TGTGCCAGCAGCAGGGGACAGGGTCAAAACATTCAGTACTTC	CASSRGQGQNIQYF
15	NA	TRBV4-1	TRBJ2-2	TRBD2	TGCGCCAGCAGCCTACTAGCGGGGTACACCGGGGAGCTGTTTTTT	CASSLLAGYTGELFF
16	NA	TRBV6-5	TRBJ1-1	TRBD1	TGTGCCAGCAGTTACTGGACAGGGGGCGGGAACACTGAAGCTTTCTTT	CASSYWTGGGNTEAFF
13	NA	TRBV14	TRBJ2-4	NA	TGTGCCAGCAGCCCTGGGGCCGGGAACATTCAGTACTTC	CASSPGAGNIQYF
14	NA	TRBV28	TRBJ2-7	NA	TGTGCCCCGAGACCCCTCCCGAGCTCCTACGAGCAGTACTTC	CAPRPLPSSYEQYF
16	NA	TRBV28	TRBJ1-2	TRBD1	TGTGCCAGCAGTTTCAGTCAGGGGGCGGGTCGCTATGGCTACACCTTC	CASSFSQGAGRYGYTF
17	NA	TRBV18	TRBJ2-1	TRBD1	TGTGCCAGCTCACCACCGGTCAGGGGGATAGTGGTCAATGAGCAGTTCTTC	CASSPPVRGIVVNEQFF
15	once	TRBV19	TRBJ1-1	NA	TGTGCCAGTAGTATTCGGGCAGGGATGAACACTGAAGCTTTCTTT	CASSIRAGMNTEAFF
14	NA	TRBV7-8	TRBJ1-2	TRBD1	TGTGCCAGCAGCTTAGAAGGACAGGGTCACGGCTACACCTTC	CASSLEGQGHGYTF
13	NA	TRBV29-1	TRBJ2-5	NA	TGCAGCGTTGAAGAGGCTCGTAGAGAGACCCAGTACTTC	CSVEEARRETQYF
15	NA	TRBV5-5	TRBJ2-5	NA	TGTGCCAGCAGCTTTGGTGGGCAGAGCCAAGAGACCCAGTACTTC	CASSFGGQSQETQYF
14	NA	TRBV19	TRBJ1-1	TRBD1	TGTGCCAGCAAGAGAGGACAGGCGGACACTGAAGCTTTCTTT	CASKRGQADTEAFF
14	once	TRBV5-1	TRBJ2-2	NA	TGCGCCAGCAGCTTGCAGACGAACACCGGGGAGCTGTTTTTT	CASSLQTNTGELFF
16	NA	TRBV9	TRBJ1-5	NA	TGTGCCAGCAGCGTAGAGGGTGGGGCGCGTAATCAGCCCCAGCATTTT	CASSVEGGARNQPQHF
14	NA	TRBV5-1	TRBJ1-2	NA	TGCGCCAGCAGCTTGGAGGCCCCTAACTATGGCTACACCTTC	CASSLEAPNYGYTF
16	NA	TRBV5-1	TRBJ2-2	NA	TGCGCCAGCAGCGCCCGGGGGACATCGAACACCGGGGAGCTGTTTTTT	CASSARGTSNTGELFF
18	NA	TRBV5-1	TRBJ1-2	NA	TGCGCCAGCAGCTTGGATCTTTTAGGGCAGACCTCTAACTATGGCTACACCTTC	CASSLDLLGQTSNYGYTF
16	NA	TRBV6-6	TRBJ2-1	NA	TGTGCCAGCAGGAACGACCTAGTCGGCGGTGGCAATGAGCAGTTCTTC	CASRNDLVGGGNEQFF
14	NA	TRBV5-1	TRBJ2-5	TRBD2	TGCGCCAGCAGCGGGGCGGGAGTAGGAGAGACCCAGTACTTC	CASSGAGVGETQYF
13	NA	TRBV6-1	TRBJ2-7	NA	TGTGCCAGCAGTGCCAGGGGCCCCTACGAGCAGTACTTC	CASSARGPYEQYF
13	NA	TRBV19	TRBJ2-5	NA	TGTGCCAGTAGTAAGAGGGCCCAAGAGACCCAGTACTTC	CASSKRAQETQYF
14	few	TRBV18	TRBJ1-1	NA	TGTGCCAGCTCACCACGATTGGGGGAAACTGAAGCTTTCTTT	CASSPRLGETEAFF
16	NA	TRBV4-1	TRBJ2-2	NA	TGCGCCAGCAGCCAAGGGGTAAACACCTACACCGGGGAGCTGTTTTTT	CASSQGVNTYTGELFF
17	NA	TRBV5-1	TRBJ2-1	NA	TGCGCCAGCAGCTTGGAACCGGGGCCAAGCTCCTACAATGAGCAGTTCTTC	CASSLEPGPSSYNEQFF
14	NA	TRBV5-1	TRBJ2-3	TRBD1	TGCGCCAGCAGCTTGTTGGATGGACAGGAACCGACGAATTTT	CASSLLDGQEPTNF
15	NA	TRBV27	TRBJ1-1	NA	TGTGCCAGCAGTCCCCGAGGGGGGGCGAACACTGAAGCTTTCTTT	CASSPRGGANTEAFF
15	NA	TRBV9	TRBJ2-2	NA	TGTGCCAGCAGCGAGGGTAACTCGGTGGCCGGGGAGCTGTTTTTT	CASSEGNSVAGELFF
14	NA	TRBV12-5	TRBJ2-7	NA	TGTGCTAGCGGCATTGAGGGGGGCCACTACGAGCAGTACTTC	CASGIEGGHYEQYF
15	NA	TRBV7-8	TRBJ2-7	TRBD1	TGTGCCAGCAGCTCGGGTGGGACAGCTTACTACGAGCAGTACTTC	CASSSGGTAYYEQYF
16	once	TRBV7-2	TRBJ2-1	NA	TGTGCCAGCAGCTTAGGTTTAGTGTTTTCGGGGAATGAGCAGTTCTTC	CASSLGLVFSGNEQFF
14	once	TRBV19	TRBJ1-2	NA	TGTGCCAGTAGTACCCGAGGATCTAACTATGGCTACACCTTC	CASSTRGSNYGYTF
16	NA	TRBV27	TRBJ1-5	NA	TGTGCCAGCAGTTTAGTTCACACGGTCGGCAATCAGCCCCAGCATTTT	CASSLVHTVGNQPQHF